The clone carrying this T cell receptor (beta chain) was observed at least ten times. Its matching antigen is unknown. The library targeted TCRbeta and was prepared with unique molecular identifiers. TCRdb processed the PCR reads anew with MiXCR; each CDR3 protein has one entry. The repertoire holds over 450,000 distinct CDR3 sequences, 10% to 13% seen once, with about 2% in the top ten. This sample was taken from a study of T-cell reconstitution after alpha-beta-depleted transplantation in children. General study findings and limits: Newly generated T cells supplied most T-cell counts and diversity one year post-transplant.

Germline-derived CDR1 and CDR2 are MNHEY and SVGEGT. Germline trimming cut 4 bases from V and 5 bases from J; bases unmatched to any gene: 12. This CDR3 comprises 16 residues. The input for sequencing was PBMCs, taken before TCRalphabeta/CD19-depleted stem cell transplant. The gene calls are TRBV6-2 or TRBV6-3 and TRBJ2-3; TRBD2 matches at 7 bases. The source of this sequence is a child aged 2 to 15 with inherited bone marrow failure, due to receive a stem cell transplant. CDR3 protein: CASSFAGEEQLDTQYF. The CDR3 bases are TGTGCCAGCAGTTTCGCGGGGGAAGAACAACTAGATACGCAGTATTTT.